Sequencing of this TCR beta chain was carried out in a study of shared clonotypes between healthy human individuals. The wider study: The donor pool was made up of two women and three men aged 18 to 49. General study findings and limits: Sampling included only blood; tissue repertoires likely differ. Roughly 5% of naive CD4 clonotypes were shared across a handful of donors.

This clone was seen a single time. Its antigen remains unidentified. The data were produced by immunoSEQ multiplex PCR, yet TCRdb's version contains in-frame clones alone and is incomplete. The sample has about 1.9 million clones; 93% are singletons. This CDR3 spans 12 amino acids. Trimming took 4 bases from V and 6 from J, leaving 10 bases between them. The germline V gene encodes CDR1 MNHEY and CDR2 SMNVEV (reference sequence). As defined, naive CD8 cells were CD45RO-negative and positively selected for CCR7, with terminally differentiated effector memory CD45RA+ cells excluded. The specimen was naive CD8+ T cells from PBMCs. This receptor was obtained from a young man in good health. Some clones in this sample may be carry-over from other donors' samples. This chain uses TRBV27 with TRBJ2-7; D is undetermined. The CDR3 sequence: CASSSGPLEQYF. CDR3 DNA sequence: TGTGCCAGCAGTTCCGGACCCCTCGAGCAGTACTTC.